Given below is one T cell receptor beta chain in context. These data are taken from a study of control samples from healthy donors and cancer patients. Measured with immunoSEQ multiplex PCR; TCRdb has only the in-frame clones, and not every one. Counted here are over 50,000 clones, roughly 95% occurring once; the ten biggest clones make up 0.9% to 1.2%. V trimming: 2 bases; J trimming: 1 base; junction bases outside the gene matches: 3. Germline CDR1 SGDLS, CDR2 YYNGEE. CDR3 length: 16 residues. The clonotype comes from a woman younger than 35 in good health. Sequencing was done on a sample of blood. This chain connects TRBV9 to TRBJ2-2; TRBD2 aligns across 9 bases. This CDR3 reads CASSVFSGGNTGELFF. Written as DNA, the CDR3 is TGTGCCAGCAGCGTGTTTAGCGGGGGGAACACCGGGGAGCTGTTTTTT.